This record looks at one T cell receptor beta chain sequence and its context. Authors' data handling: Using reference gene primer amplification, nucleated cell counts were estimated. TCRdb's copy holds only in-frame clones and misses some; the assay was immunoSEQ multiplex PCR. The DNA was the basis for D and trimming; V, J and clone size are from that table. Of about 170,000 clones in the sample, around 93% were seen once. The CDR3 runs to 14 residues. Germline V gene data show CDR1 as LGHNA and CDR2 as YNFKEQ. V lost 1 base and J 4 bases, leaving 11 bases between the germline ends. These data are taken from a study of blood T cell repertoires in COVID-19. Study-level information: The study drew acute and convalescent COVID-19 samples from the United States, Italy and Spain. PBMCs, B-cell-depleted T cells, or T cells provided the cDNA or gDNA that made up the material.

This clonotype was obtained from a woman aged 50 to 60 with acute or convalescent COVID-19. Sample: peripheral blood. This chain joins TRBV4-2 and TRBJ2-7; weak D call: TRBD1 (5 bases). The CDR3 coding sequence is TGTGCCAGCAGCCAAGCGCAGGGATCTTACGAGCAGTACTTC. Its translation is CASSQAQGSYEQYF.